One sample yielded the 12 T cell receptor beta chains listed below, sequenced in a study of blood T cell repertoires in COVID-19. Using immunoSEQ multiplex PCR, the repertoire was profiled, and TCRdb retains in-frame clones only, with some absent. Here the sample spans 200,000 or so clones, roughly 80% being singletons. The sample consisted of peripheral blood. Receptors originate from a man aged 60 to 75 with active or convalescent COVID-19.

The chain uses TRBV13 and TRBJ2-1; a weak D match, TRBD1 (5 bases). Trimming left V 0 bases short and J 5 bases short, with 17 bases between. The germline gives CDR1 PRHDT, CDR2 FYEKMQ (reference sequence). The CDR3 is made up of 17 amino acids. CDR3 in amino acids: CASSLGSNSRVNNEQFF. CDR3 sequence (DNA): TGTGCCAGCAGCTTAGGGTCTAATAGCAGGGTTAACAATGAGCAGTTCTTC.

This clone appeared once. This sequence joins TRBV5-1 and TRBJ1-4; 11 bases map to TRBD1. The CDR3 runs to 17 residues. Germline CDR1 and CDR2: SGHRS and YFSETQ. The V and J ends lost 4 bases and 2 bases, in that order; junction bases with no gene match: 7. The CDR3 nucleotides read TGCGCCAGCAGCCCGGGACAGGGGGTCTTGACTAATGAAAAACTGTTTTTT. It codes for CASSPGQGVLTNEKLFF.

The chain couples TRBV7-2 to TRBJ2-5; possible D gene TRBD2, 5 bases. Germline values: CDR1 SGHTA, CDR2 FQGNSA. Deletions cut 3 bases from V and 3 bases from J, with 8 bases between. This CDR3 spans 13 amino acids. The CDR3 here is CASSFLGEETQYF. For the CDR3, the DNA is TGTGCCAGCAGCTTTTTGGGAGAAGAGACCCAGTACTTC. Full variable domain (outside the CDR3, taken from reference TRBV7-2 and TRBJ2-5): GAGVSQSPSNKVTEKGKDVELRCDPISGHTALYWYRQSLGQGLEFLIYFQGNSAPDKSGLPSDRFSAERTGGSVSTLTIQRTQQEDSAVYLCASSFLGEETQYFGPGTRLLVL.

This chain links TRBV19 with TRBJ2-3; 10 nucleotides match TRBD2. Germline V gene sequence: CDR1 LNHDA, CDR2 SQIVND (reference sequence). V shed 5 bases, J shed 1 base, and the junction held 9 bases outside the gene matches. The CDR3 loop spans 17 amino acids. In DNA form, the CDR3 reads TGTGCCAGTAGTGCCAGCGGGAGGGCCGTTGGCACAGATACGCAGTATTTT. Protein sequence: CASSASGRAVGTDTQYF.

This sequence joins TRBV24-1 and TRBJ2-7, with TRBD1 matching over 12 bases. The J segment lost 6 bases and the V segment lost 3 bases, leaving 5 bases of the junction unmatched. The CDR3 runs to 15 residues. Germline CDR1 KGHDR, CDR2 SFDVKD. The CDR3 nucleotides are TGTGCCACCAGTGATCCCGGGACAGGGGGCGGCGAGCAGTACTTC. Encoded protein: CATSDPGTGGGEQYF.

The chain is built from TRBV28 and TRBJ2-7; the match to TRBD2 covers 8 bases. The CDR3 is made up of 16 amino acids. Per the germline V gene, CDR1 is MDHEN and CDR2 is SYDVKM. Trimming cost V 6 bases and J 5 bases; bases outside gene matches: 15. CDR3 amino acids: CASSLKGGGITDEQYF. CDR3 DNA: TGTGCCAGCAGCCTAAAAGGCGGGGGGATAACGGACGAGCAGTACTTC. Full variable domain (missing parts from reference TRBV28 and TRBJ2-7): DVKVTQSSRYLVKRTGEKVFLECVQDMDHENMFWYRQDPGLGLRLIYFSYDVKMKEKGDIPEGYSVSREKKERFSLILESASTNQTSMYLCASSLKGGGITDEQYFGPGTRLTVT.

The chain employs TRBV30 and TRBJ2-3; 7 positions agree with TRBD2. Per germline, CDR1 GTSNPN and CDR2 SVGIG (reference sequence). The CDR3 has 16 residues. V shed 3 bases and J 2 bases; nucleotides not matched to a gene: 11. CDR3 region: CAWSRFGGGHTDTQYF. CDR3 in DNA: TGTGCCTGGAGCCGGTTCGGGGGAGGGCACACAGATACGCAGTATTTT.

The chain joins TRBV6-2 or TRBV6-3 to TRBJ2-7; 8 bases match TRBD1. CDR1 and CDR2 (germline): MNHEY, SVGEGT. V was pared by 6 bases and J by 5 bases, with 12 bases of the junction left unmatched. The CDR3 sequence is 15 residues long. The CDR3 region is CASSTGQTGDNEQYF. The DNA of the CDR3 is TGTGCCAGCAGCACAGGTCAGACAGGGGACAACGAGCAGTACTTC.

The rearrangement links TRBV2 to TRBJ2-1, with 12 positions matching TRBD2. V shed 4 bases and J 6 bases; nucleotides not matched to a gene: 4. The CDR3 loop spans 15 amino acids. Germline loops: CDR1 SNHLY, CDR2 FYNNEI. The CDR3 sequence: CASSAASGRGNEQFF. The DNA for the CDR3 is TGTGCCAGCAGTGCGGCTAGCGGGAGGGGCAATGAGCAGTTCTTC. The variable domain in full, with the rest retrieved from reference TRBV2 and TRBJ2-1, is EPEVTQTPSHQVTQMGQEVILRCVPISNHLYFYWYRQILGQKVEFLVSFYNNEISEKSEIFDDQFSVERPDGSNFTLKIRSTKLEDSAMYFCASSAASGRGNEQFFGPGTRLTVL.

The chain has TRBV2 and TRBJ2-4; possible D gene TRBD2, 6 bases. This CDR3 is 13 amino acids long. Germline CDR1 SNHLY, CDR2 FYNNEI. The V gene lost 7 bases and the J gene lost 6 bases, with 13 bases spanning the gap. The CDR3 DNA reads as TGTGCCAGCAACGCGGGGAGTTTAAACATTCAGTACTTC. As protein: CASNAGSLNIQYF.

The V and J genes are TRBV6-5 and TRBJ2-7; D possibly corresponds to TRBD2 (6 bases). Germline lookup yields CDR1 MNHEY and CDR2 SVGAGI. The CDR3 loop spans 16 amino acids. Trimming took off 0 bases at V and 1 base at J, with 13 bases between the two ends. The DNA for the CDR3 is TGTGCCAGCAGTTACTCCCGAGGGAGGAGGTCCTACGAGCAGTACTTC. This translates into CASSYSRGRRSYEQYF.

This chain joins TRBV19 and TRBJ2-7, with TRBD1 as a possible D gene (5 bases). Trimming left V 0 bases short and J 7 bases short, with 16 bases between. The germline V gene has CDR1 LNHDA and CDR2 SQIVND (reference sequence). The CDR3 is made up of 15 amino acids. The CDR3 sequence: CASSIDATGLREQYF. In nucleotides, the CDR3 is TGTGCCAGTAGTATAGATGCCACAGGCTTACGAGAGCAGTACTTC.